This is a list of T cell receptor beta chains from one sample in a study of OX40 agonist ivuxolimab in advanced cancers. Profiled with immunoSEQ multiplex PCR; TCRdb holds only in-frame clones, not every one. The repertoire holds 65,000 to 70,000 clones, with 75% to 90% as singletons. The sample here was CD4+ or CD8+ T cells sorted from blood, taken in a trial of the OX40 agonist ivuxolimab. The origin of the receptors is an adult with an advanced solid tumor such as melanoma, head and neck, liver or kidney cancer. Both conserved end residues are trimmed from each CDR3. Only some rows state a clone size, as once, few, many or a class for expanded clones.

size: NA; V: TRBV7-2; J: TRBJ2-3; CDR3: ASSSKPGLAQDTQY
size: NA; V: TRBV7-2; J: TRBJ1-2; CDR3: ASSERGYGYT
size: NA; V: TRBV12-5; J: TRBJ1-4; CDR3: ASGPHDRDGKKLF
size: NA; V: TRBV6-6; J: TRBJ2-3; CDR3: ASSPRSGDTQY
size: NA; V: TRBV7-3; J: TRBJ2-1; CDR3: ASSSTPGPEQF
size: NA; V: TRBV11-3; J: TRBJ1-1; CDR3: ASSNTPYTEAF
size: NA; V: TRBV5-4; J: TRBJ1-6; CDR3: ASSQDYGTRFSPLH
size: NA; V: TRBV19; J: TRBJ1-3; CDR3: ASSMTPDSSGNTIY
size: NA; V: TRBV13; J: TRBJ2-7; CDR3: ASSLRDTIYEQY
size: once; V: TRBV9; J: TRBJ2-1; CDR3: ASSGRGDNEQF
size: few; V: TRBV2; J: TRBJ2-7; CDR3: ASSGTARWEQY
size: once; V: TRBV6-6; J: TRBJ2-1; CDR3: ASSYEDNEQF
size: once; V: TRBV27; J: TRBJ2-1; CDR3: ASKGLAGVSNEQF
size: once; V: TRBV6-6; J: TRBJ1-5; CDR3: ASSPVWGDSNQPQH
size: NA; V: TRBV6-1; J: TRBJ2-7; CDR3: ASNGHIHEQY
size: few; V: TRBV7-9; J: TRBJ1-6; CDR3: ASSRGNSPLH
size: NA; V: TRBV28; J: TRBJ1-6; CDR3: ASRTYNGTAEPPLH
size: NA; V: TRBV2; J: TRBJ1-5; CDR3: ASSLWSLNQPQH
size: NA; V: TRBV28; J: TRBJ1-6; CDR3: ASSSPQGTYNSPLH
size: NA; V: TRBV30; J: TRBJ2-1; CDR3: AWSEDPLRFTAEVYNEQF
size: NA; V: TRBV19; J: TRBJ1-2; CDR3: ASSIEGRGYT
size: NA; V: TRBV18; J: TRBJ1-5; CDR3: ASSALKGGNQPQH
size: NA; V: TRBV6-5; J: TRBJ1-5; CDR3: ASSYSQYSNQPQH
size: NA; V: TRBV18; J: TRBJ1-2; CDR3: ASSPLDRGNGYT
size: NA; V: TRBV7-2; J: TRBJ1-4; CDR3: ASSSPGQGHEKLF
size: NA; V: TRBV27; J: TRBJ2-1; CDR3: ASKGGSFINEQF
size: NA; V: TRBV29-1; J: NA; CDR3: SVVTLAGGEQY
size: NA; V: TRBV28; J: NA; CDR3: ASSVRDTYEQY
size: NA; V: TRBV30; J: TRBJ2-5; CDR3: AWGIGLAGGWETQY
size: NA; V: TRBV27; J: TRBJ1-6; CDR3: ASRIWGVDNSPLH
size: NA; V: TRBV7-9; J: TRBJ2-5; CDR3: ASSPGRDRETQY
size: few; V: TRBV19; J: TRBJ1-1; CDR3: ASRSLRTANTEAF
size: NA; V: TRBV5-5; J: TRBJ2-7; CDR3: ASSLEGGGGEQY
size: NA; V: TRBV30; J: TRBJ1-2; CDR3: AWTAPHRQVLYT
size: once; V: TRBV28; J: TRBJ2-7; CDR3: ASSLQGNPGQY
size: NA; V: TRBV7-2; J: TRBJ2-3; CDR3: ASSLARTSGGSGTQY
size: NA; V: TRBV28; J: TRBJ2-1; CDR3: ASSGEGHEYNEQF
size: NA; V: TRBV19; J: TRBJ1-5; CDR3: ASRDQDLAQPQH
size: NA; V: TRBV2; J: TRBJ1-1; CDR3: ASSEAVTRRGMNTEAF
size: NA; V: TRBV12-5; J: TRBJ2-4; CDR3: ASGPPTGTKNIQY